This T cell receptor (beta chain) was sequenced during a study of T cells in Graves' hyperthyroidism and ophthalmopathy. Trimming left V 4 bases short and J 9 bases short, with 15 bases between. CDR1 is DFQATT, CDR2 SNEGSKA, per germline (reference sequence). This CDR3 has 12 amino acids. Study-wide results and limits: Before onset, by a median of approximately 5.9 months, the model predicted ophthalmopathy.

It was RNA transcripts that yielded the amplified TCR beta CDR3 regions. Carried out on the TCR CDR3, a first-round RT-PCR used the HTBI primer set. TCRdb reprocessed the multiplex PCR reads with MiXCR, giving one entry per CDR3 protein. Of about 560,000 distinct CDR3 sequences listed, 16% are singletons. This clonotype was observed many times. Its antigen is as yet unknown. This clonotype originated in a woman between 18 and 29 years old with Graves' hyperthyroidism. The chain employs TRBV20-1 and TRBJ1-2; maybe TRBD1 (5 bases). What was sequenced was blood. The CDR3 sequence is CSATIGGERYTF. The DNA of the CDR3 is TGCAGTGCTACGATCGGGGGGGAACGCTACACCTTC.